The 10 T cell receptor beta chains given below trace back to one sample, sequenced in a study of cytomegalovirus exposure and HLA in healthy donors (dated by TCRdb to about 2017). The library came from the immunoSEQ multiplex PCR assay. A mixture of 60 forward primers for TCR Vbeta segments and 13 reverse primers for TCR Jbeta segments was used in the multiplex PCR. In its TCRdb copy, this immuneACCESS table keeps in-frame sequences only and misses some clones. Where compared with another copy, unresolved V genes explain less than half of these, and the others have no known cause. This sample is represented by under 200,000 clones; about 82% of them were singletons. The ten largest clones capture about 0.8% of the sample. The sample comprised PBMCs. These receptors were collected from a woman between 18 and 29 years old in good health and CMV-seronegative.

This chain uses TRBV5-4 with TRBJ2-1; 11 positions agree with TRBD2. The CDR3 is made up of 15 amino acids. CDR1 is SGHNT, CDR2 YYREEE, per germline (reference sequence). Trimming cost V 5 bases and J 4 bases; bases outside gene matches: 5. In nucleotides, the CDR3 is TGTGCCAGCAGGGTAGCGGGAGGGAAGTACAATGAGCAGTTCTTC. This encodes CASRVAGGKYNEQFF.

The rearrangement uses TRBV15 and TRBJ2-1; D ambiguous. CDR3 length: 13 residues. Germline V CDR1 and CDR2: LNHNV, YYDKDF (reference sequence). V lost 0 bases and J lost 8, with 8 bases in between. CDR3 sequence (DNA): TGTGCCACCAGCAGAGATCCGGCGGATGAGCAGTTCTTC. It codes for CATSRDPADEQFF.

The chain employs TRBV2 and TRBJ1-2; 9 bases fit TRBD1. The CDR3 has 13 residues. Germline V gene lookup returns CDR1 SNHLY and CDR2 FYNNEI. V shed 4 bases, J shed 7 bases, and the junction held 4 bases outside the gene matches. The CDR3, as DNA: TGTGCCAGCAGTGGGGACAGGGTTATTGGCTACACCTTC. Translation gives CASSGDRVIGYTF.

V gene TRBV10-3 combines with J gene TRBJ2-7, with 10 nucleotides matching TRBD2. The ends lost 6 bases at V and 0 bases at J; junction bases unmatched: 5. Germline values: CDR1 ENHRY, CDR2 SYGVKD. The CDR3 is 15 amino acids. The CDR3 spells CAIRPSGRVSYEQYF. In DNA, the CDR3 is TGTGCCATCAGGCCAAGCGGGAGGGTCTCCTACGAGCAGTACTTC.

CDR3 in amino acids: CAISGPTGNQPQHF. CDR3 nucleotide sequence: TGTGCCATCAGTGGTCCCACGGGCAATCAGCCCCAGCATTTT. The chain is built from TRBV10-3 and TRBJ1-5; D gene uncertain. V gave up 4 bases and J gave up 2 bases, with 9 bases separating them. This CDR3 contains 14 residues. CDR1 is ENHRY, CDR2 SYGVKD, per germline.

This clone was recorded a few times. The chain recombines TRBV6-6 with TRBJ2-7, with D possibly TRBD2 on 5 matching bases. Germline CDR1 is MNHNY and CDR2 is SVGAGI (reference sequence). The CDR3 runs to 14 residues. The V end lost 0 bases, the J end lost 3 bases, and 9 bases lay between the germline ends. CDR3 DNA: TGTGCCAGCAGTTACTCCGGAGAGGGCTACGAGCAGTACTTC. This codes for CASSYSGEGYEQYF.

This clone was detected only once. V gene TRBV7-8 combines with J gene TRBJ2-1, with D possibly TRBD2 on 6 matching bases. Germline loops: CDR1 SGHVS, CDR2 FQNEAQ. The CDR3 has 15 residues. V lost 4 bases to trimming and J lost 0 bases, with 10 bases between them. CDR3: CASSYSGSSYNEQFF. CDR3 sequence (DNA): TGTGCCAGCAGCTATAGCGGAAGCTCCTACAATGAGCAGTTCTTC. Filled out from reference TRBV7-8 and TRBJ2-1, the complete variable domain reads GAGVSQSPRYKVAKRGQDVALRCDPISGHVSLFWYQQALGQGPEFLTYFQNEAQLDKSGLPSDRFFAERPEGSVSTLKIQRTQQEDSAVYLCASSYSGSSYNEQFFGPGTRLTVL.

A single count supports this clone. The chain recombines TRBV19 with TRBJ1-2; 7 bases match TRBD1. Germline V gene sequence: CDR1 LNHDA, CDR2 SQIVND (reference sequence). This CDR3 is built from 15 residues. The V gene end was trimmed by 3 bases and the J gene end by 4 bases; junction bases not matched to a gene: 8. This CDR3 is CASSMRGRIFYGYTF. CDR3 nucleotides: TGTGCCAGTAGTATGAGGGGGCGGATCTTCTATGGCTACACCTTC.

The genes are TRBV4-1 and TRBJ2-2; TRBD1 agrees at 7 bases. The germline V gene has CDR1 MGHRA and CDR2 YSYEKL. With 4 bases clipped from V and 6 bases from J, the junction kept 14 bases outside the gene matches. This CDR3 is built from 17 residues. DNA for the CDR3: TGCGCCAGCAGCCCCCAGGGAAGGGGGCGCATCGCCGGGGAGCTGTTTTTT. Translating gives CASSPQGRGRIAGELFF.

The CDR3: CASGGGFGEQFF. The CDR3 DNA sequence: TGTGCCAGCGGGGGAGGTTTCGGTGAGCAGTTCTTC. The V gene is TRBV6-1, the J gene TRBJ2-1, with TRBD2 as a possible D gene (6 bases). V lost 8 bases to trimming and J lost 9 bases, with 14 bases between them. The CDR3 is 12 amino acids. Germline CDR1 reads MNHNS; CDR2 reads SASEGT.